This T cell receptor beta chain was retrieved from a study of CD8+ T cells in alopecia areata. As for the study in general: Treatment of the treated patients consisted of oral tofacitinib, 5 to 10 mg twice daily.

Sequencing used cDNA as its template, made by extracting RNA and reverse transcribing it. Sequencing used immunoSEQ multiplex PCR; TCRdb keeps in-frame clones, though not all of them. The sample holds 160,000 or so clones; 45% to 60% are singletons and the top ten take roughly 19%. This CDR3 is 15 amino acids long. V was cut by 5 bases and J by 8 bases, with 24 bases left in between. The V gene's germline CDR1 is GTSNPN and CDR2 SVGIG (reference sequence). This TCR was sampled from a human donor with alopecia areata. The sequencing used CD8+ T cells sorted from blood, collected at week 0. J is TRBJ1-2 and V is TRBV30; D gene ambiguous. CDR3 region: CAWSRSSSRKDGYTF. DNA of the CDR3: TGTGCCTGGTCCCGCTCAAGTTCTCGGAAGGACGGCTACACCTTC.